This TCR beta chain was found in a study of CXCR3-negative and CXCR3-positive naive CD8 T cells. Findings and limits, study-wide: TRB CDR3 hydrophobicity was greater in CXCR3-positive naive cells than in CXCR3-negative naive cells. Memory cells showed distinct TRBV-TRBJ patterns, while the two naive subsets matched.

cDNA libraries for TRB were generated by 5' RACE incorporating UMI labels. TCRdb re-called the 5' RACE reads, yielding one record per CDR3 amino acid sequence without DNA. The sample's table shows tens of thousands of distinct CDR3 sequences. In regard to this clonotype: Antigen: not known.

Looked up from germline, CDR1 is SGHDN and CDR2 is FVKESK. This CDR3 has 13 residues. This chain connects TRBV14 to TRBJ1-1. Material for sequencing was naive CXCR3+ CD8+ T cells from blood. Subset here: CD45RO-CCR7+CD27+CD95- naive CD8+ T cells expressing CXCR3 (TNR3+). The sequence derives from a human donor in good health. Some clones in this sample may be carry-over from other donors' samples. The CDR3 protein is CASSQGVWTEAFF.